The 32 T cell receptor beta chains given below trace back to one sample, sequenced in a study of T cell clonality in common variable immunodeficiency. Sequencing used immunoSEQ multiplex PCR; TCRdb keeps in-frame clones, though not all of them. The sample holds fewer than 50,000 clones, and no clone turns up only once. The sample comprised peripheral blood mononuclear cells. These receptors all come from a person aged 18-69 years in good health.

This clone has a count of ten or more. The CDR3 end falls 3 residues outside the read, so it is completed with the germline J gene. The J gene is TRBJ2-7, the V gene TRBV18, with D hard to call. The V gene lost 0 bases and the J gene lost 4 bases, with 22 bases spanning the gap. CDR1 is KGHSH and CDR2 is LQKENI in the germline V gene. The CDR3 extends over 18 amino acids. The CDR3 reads CASSPPIIDSEVLYEQYF. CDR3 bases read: TGTGCCAGCTCACCACCAATAATAGACTCCGAGGTACTTTACGAG.

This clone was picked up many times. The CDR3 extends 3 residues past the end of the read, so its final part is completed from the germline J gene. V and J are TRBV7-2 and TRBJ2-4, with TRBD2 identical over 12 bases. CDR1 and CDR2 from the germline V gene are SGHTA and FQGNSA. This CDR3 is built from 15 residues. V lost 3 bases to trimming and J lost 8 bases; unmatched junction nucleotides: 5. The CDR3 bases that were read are TGTGCCAGCAGCTTTCTAGCGGGAGGGCCAGACATT. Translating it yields CASSFLAGGPDI. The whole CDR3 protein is CASSFLAGGPDIQYF.

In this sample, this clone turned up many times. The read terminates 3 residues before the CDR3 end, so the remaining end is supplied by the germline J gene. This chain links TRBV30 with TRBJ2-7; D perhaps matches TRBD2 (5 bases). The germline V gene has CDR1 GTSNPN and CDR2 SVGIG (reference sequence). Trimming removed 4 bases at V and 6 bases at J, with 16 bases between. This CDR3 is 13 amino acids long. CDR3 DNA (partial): TGTGCCTGGACCCGACTAATTTCGGGCGAG. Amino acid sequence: CAWTRLISGE. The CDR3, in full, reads CAWTRLISGEQYF. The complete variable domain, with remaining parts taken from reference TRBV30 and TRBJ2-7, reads SQTIHQWPATLVQPVGSPLSLECTVEGTSNPNLYWYRQAAGRGLQLLFYSVGIGQISSEVPQNLSASRPQDRQFILSSKKLLLSDSGFYLCAWTRLISGEQYFGPGTRLTVT.

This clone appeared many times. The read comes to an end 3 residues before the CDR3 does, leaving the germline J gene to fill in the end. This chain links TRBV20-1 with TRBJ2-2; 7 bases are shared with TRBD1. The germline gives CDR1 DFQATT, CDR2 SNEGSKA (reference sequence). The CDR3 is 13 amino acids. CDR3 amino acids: CSALGGASEKLFF. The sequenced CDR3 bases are TGCAGTGCCCTAGGGGGCGCAAGTGAAAAG.

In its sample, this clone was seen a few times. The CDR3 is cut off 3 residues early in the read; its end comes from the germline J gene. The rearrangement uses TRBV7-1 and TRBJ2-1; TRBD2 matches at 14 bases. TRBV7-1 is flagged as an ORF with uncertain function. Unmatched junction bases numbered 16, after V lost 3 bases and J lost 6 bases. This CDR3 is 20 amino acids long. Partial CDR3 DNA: TGTGCCAGCAGCTCGAGGAACCGTGGGACTAGCGGGAGAAATTTCAATGAG. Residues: CASSSRNRGTSGRNFNE. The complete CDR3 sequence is CASSSRNRGTSGRNFNEQFF.

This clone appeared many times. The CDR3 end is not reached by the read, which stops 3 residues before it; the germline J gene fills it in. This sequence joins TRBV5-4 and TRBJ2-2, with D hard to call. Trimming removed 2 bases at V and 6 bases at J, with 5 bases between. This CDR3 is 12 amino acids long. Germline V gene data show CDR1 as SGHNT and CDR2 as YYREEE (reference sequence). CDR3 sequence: CASSLRPGELFF. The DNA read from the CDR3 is TGTGCCAGCAGCTTAAGGCCCGGGGAG.

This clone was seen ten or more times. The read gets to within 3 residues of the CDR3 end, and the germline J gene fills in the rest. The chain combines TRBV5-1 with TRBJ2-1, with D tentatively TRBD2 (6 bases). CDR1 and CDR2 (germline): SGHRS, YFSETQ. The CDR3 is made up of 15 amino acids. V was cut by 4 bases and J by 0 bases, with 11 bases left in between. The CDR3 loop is CASSPPRDSYNEQFF. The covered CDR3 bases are TGCGCCAGCAGCCCTCCGCGGGACTCCTACAATGAG.

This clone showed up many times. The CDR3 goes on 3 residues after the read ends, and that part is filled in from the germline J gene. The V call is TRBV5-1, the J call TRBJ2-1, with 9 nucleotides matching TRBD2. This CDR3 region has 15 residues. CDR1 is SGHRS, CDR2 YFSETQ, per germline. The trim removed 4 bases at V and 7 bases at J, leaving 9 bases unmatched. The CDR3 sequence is CASSVVSGGPNEQFF. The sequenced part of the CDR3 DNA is TGCGCCAGCAGCGTTGTTAGCGGGGGACCGAATGAG.

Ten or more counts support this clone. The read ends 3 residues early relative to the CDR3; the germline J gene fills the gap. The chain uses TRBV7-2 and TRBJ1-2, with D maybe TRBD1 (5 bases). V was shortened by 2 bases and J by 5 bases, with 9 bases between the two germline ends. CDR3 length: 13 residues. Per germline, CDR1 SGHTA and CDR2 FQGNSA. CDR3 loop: CASSLRGLYGYTF. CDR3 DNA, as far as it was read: TGTGCCAGCAGCTTAAGGGGTTTATATGGC.

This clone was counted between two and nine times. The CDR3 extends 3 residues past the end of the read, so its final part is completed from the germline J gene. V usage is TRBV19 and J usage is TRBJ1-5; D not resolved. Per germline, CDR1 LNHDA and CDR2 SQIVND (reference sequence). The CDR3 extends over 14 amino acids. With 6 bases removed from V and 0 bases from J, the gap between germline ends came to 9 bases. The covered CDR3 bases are TGTGCCAGTAGCAGGCAGCATAGCAATCAGCCC. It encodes CASSRQHSNQP. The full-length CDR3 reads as CASSRQHSNQPQHF.

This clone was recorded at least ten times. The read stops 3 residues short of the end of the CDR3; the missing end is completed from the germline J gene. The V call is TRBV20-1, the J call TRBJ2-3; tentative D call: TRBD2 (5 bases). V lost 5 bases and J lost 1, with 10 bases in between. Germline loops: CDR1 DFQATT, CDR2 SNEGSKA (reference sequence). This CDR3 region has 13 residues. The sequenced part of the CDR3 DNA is TGCAGTGCTCTCGGGCGGGGCACAGATACG. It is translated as CSALGRGTDT. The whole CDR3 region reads CSALGRGTDTQYF.

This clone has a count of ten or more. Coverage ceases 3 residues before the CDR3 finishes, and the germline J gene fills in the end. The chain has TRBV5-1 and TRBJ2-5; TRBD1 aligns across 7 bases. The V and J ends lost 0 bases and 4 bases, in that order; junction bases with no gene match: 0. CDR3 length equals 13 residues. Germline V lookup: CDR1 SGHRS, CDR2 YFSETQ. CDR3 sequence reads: CASSLEGAETQYF. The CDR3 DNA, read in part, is TGCGCCAGCAGCTTGGAGGGGGCAGAGACC.

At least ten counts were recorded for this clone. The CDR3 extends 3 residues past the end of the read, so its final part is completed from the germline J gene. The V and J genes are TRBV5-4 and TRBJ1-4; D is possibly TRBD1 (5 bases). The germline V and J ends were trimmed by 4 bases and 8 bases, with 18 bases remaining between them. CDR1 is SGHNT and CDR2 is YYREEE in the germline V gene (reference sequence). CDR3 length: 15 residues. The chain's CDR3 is CASSQDNRLGEKLFF. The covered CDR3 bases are TGTGCCAGCAGCCAGGACAACAGACTAGGAGAAAAA.

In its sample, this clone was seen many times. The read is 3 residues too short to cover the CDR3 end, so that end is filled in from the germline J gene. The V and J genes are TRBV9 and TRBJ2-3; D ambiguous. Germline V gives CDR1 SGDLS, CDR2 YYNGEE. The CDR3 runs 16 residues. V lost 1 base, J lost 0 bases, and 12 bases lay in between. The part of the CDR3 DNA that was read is TGTGCCAGCAGCGTATCGGCGGTTCAGAGCACAGATACG. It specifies CASSVSAVQSTDT. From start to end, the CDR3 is CASSVSAVQSTDTQYF.

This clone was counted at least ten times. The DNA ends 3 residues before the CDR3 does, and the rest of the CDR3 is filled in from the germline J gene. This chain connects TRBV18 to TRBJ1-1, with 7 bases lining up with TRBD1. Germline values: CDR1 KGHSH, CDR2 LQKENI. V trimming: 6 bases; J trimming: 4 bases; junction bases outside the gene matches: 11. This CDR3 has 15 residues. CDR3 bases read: TGTGCCAGCTCGCTCACAGGGGTTTTGGCCACTGAA. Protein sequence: CASSLTGVLATE. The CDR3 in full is CASSLTGVLATEAFF.

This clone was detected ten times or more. CDR3 amino acids: CASSPTRQLTNHEQYF. CDR3 DNA, as far as it was read: TGTGCCAGCTCACCGACGAGACAGCTTACGAACCACGAG. This chain links TRBV18 with TRBJ2-7, with D possibly matching TRBD1 (5 bases). The read is 3 residues too short to cover the CDR3 end, so that end is filled in from the germline J gene. Germline V gene data show CDR1 as KGHSH and CDR2 as LQKENI. V shed 3 bases and J shed 5 bases, with 20 bases lying between them. The CDR3 is 16 residues long.

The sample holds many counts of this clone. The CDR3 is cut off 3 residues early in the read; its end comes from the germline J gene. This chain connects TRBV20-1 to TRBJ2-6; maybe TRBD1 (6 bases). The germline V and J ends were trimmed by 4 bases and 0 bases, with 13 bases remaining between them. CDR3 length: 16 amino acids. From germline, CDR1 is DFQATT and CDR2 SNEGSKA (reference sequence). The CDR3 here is CSAIRQEPSGANVLTF. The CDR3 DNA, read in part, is TGCAGTGCTATCAGACAGGAACCCTCTGGGGCCAACGTC.

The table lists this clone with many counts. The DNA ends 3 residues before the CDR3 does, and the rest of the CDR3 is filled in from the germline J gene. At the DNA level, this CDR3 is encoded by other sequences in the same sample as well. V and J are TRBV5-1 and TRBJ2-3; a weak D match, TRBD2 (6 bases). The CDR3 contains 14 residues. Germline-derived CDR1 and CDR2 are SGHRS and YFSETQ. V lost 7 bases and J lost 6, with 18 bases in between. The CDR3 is CASFMTGVADTQYF. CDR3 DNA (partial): TGCGCCAGCTTCATGACGGGGGTAGCGGATACG.

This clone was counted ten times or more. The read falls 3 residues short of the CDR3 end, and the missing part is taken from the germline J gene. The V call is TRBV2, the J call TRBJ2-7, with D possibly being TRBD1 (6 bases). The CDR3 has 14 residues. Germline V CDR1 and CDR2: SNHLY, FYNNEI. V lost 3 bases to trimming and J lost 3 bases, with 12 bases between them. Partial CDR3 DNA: TGTGCCAGCAGTGAGCGGACAGCTGTCTACGAG. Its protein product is CASSERTAVYE. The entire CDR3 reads CASSERTAVYEQYF.

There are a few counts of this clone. CDR3 DNA (partial): TGTGCCAGCAGCACTACCCGACAGGTGAACACTGAA. It is translated as CASSTTRQVNTE. The entire CDR3 sequence reads CASSTTRQVNTEAFF. This chain links TRBV7-8 with TRBJ1-1, with a tentative D call TRBD1 (6 bases). The CDR3 is cut off 3 residues early in the read; its end comes from the germline J gene. CDR3 size: 15 residues. V lost 5 bases and J 0 bases, leaving 13 bases between the germline ends. Per the germline V gene, CDR1 is SGHVS and CDR2 is FQNEAQ.

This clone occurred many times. The CDR3 region is CASSPGQFSYEQYF. Partial CDR3 DNA: TGTGCCAGCAGCCCGGGACAGTTCTCCTACGAG. The rearrangement joins TRBV7-3 to TRBJ2-7, with TRBD1 identical over 7 bases. The CDR3 end lies 3 residues beyond the end of the read and is filled in from the germline J gene. The CDR3 sequence is 14 residues long. V trimming: 5 bases; J trimming: 0 bases; junction bases outside the gene matches: 4. Germline V gives CDR1 SGHTA, CDR2 FQGTGA.

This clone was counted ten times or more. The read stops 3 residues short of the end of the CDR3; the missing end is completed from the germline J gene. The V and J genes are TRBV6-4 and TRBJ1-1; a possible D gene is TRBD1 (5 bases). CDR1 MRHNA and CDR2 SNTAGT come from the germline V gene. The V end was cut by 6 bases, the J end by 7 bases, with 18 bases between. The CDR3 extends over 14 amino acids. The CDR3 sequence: CASSPSQGAFEAFF. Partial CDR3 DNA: TGTGCCAGCAGCCCCTCCCAGGGAGCGTTTGAA.

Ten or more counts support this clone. The CDR3 sequence is CASSYRDRGNTGELFF. The part of the CDR3 DNA that was read is TGTGCCAGCAGCTACCGGGACAGGGGAAACACCGGGGAG. The J gene is TRBJ2-2, the V gene TRBV14; 10 bases line up with TRBD1. The CDR3 end falls 3 residues outside the read, so it is completed with the germline J gene. CDR3 size: 16 residues. With V trimmed by 5 bases and J by 2 bases, 5 bases remained unmatched. Germline V gives CDR1 SGHDN, CDR2 FVKESK. Full variable domain (outside the CDR3, taken from reference TRBV14 and TRBJ2-2): EAGVTQFPSHSVIEKGQTVTLRCDPISGHDNLYWYRRVMGKEIKFLLHFVKESKQDESGMPNNRFLAERTGGTYSTLKVQPAELEDSGVYFCASSYRDRGNTGELFFGEGSRLTVL.

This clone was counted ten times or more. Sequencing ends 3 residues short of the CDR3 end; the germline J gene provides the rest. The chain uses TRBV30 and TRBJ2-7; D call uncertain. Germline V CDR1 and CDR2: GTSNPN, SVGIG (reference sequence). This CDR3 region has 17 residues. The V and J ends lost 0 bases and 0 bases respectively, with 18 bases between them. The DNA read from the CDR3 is TGTGCCTGGAGTGTACCTTGCTGGCAACAAGTCTCCTACGAG. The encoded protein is CAWSVPCWQQVSYE. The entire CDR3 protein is CAWSVPCWQQVSYEQYF.

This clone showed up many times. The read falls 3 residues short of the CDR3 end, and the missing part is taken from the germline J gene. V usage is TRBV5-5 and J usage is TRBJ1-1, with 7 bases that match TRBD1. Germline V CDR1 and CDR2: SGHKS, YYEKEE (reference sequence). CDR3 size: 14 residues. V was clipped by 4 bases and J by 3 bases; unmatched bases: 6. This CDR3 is CASSLRGQHTEAFF. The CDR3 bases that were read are TGTGCCAGCAGCCTAAGGGGACAGCACACTGAA.

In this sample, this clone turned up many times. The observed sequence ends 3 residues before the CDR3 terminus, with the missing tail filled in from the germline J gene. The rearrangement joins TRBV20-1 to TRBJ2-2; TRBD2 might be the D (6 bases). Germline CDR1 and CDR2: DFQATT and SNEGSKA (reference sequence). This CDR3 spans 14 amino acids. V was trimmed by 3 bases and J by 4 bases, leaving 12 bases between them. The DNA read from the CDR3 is TGCAGTGCTAGGGGGACTTATGGCACCGGGGAG. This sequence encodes CSARGTYGTGE. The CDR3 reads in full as CSARGTYGTGELFF.

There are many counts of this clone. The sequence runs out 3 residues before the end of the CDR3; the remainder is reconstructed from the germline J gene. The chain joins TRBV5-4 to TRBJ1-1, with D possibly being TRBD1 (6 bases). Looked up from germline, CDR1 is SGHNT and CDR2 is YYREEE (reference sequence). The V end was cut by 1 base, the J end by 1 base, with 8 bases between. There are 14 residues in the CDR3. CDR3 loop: CASSLQGQNTEAFF. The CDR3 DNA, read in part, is TGTGCCAGCAGCTTGCAGGGGCAGAACACTGAA.

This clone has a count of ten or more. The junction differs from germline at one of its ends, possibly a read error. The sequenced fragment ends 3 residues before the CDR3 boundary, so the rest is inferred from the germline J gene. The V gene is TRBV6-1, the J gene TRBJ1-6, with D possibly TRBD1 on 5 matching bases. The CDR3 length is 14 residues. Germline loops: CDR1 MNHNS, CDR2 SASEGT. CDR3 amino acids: CATSAGPYNSPLHF. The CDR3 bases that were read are TGTGCCACCAGTGCAGGGCCTTATAATTCACCC.

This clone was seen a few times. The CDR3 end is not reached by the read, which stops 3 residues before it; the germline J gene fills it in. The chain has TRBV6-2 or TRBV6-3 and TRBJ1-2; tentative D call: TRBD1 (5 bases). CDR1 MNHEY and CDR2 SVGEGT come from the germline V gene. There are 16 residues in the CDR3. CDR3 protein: CASSSNTGLGHNDYTF. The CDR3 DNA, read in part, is TGTGCCAGCAGTTCCAACACGGGTCTGGGGCACAATGAC.

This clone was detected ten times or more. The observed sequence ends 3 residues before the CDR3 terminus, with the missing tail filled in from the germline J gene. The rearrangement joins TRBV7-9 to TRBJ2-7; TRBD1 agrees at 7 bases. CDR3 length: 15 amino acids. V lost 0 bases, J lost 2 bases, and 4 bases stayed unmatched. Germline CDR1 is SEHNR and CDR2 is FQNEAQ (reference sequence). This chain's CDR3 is CASSLALGQAYEQYF. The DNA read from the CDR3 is TGTGCCAGCAGCTTAGCTCTAGGACAGGCCTACGAG.

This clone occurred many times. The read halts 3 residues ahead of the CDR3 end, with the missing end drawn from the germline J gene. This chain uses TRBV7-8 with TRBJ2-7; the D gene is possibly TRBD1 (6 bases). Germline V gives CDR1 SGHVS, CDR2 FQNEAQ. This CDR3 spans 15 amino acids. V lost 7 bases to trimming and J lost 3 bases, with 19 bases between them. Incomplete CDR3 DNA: TGTGCCAGCACCCCATCCGGGACACGACACTACGAG. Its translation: CASTPSGTRHYE. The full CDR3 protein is CASTPSGTRHYEQYF.

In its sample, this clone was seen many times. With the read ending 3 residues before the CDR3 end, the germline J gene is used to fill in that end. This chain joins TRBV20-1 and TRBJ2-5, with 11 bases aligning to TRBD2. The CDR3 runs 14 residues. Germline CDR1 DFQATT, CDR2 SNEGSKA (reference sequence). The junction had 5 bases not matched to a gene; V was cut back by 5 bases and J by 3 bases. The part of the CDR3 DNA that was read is TGCAGTGCTTTACCGGGACTAGCGGAAGAGACC. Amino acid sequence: CSALPGLAEET. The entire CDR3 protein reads CSALPGLAEETQYF.